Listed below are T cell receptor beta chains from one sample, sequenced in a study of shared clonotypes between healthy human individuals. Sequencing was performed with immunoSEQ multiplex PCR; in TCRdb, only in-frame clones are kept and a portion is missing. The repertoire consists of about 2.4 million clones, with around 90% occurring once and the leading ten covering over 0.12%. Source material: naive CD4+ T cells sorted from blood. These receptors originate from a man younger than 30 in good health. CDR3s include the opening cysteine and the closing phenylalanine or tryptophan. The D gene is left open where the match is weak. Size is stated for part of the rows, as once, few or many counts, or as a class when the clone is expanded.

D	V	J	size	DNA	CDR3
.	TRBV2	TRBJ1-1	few	TGTGCCAGCAGGGACGAAGTGAACACTGAAGCTTTCTTT	CASRDEVNTEAFF
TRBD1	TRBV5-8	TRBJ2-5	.	TGTGCCAGCAGCGAAGACAGGGCCCAAGAGACCCAGTACTTC	CASSEDRAQETQYF
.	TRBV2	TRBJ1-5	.	TGTGCCAGCAGTGAAGAACAGAGCAAGAATCAGCCCCAGCATTTT	CASSEEQSKNQPQHF
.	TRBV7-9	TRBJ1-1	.	TGTGCCAGCAGCTTAGACGGGACATACGATGAAGCTTTCTTT	CASSLDGTYDEAFF
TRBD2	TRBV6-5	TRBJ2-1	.	TGTGCCAGCAGCGACACGGCGGGGGGCTACAATGAGCAGTTCTTC	CASSDTAGGYNEQFF
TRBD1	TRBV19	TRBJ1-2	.	TGTGCCAGTAGTACCCGGGACAGGGTTTCGCTCTATGGCTACACCTTC	CASSTRDRVSLYGYTF
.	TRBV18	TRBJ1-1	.	TGTGCCAGCTCACCCCCTGGTAGGAATGAAGCTTTCTTT	CASSPPGRNEAFF
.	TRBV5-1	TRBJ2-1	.	TGCGCCAGCAGCTCACCCTACAGAGGTAATGAGCAGTTCTTC	CASSSPYRGNEQFF
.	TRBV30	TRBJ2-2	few	TGTGCCTGGAGTGTCGGTCTAACCGGGGAGCTGTTTTTT	CAWSVGLTGELFF
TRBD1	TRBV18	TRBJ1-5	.	TGTGCCAGCTCACAAGGGACAGGAAATCAGCCCCAGCATTTT	CASSQGTGNQPQHF
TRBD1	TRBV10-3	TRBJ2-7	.	TGTGCCATCAGTGAGGGGACAGGGTCGTACGAGCAGTACTTC	CAISEGTGSYEQYF
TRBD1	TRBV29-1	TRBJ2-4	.	TGCAGCGTTGAAGATCTTCGGGACAGCCGAAACATTCAGTACTTC	CSVEDLRDSRNIQYF
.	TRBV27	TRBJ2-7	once	TGTGCCAGCAGTTTATCGAGGGTGGGGGGACCCTACGAGCAGTACTTC	CASSLSRVGGPYEQYF
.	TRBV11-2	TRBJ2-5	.	TGTGCCAGCAAGATGCGCTCATTCCAGGAGACCCAGTACTTC	CASKMRSFQETQYF
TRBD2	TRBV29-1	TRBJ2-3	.	TGCAGCGTTATTCCCGCGGGAGAGACAGATACGCAGTATTTT	CSVIPAGETDTQYF
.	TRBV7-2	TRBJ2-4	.	TGTGCCAGCAGTCAACAGGGCGGGATGGCCAAAAACATTCAGTACTTC	CASSQQGGMAKNIQYF
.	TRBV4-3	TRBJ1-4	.	TGCGCCAGCAGCCAAGAAGGACAGATCAATGAAAAACTGTTTTTT	CASSQEGQINEKLFF
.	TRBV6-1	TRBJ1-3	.	TGTGCCAGCAGTGAAGCGCCCCCGGGACAATCTCGGCACACCATATATTTT	CASSEAPPGQSRHTIYF
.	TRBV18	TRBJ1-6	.	TGTGCCAGCTCACCGGGGTATGATAATTCACCCCTCCACTTT	CASSPGYDNSPLHF
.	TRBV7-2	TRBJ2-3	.	TGTGCCAGCAGCTTGACTATTAGCACAGATACGCAGTATTTT	CASSLTISTDTQYF
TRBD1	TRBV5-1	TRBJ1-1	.	TGCGCCAGCAGCTGGACGGACAGGGGGAACACTGAAGCTTTCTTT	CASSWTDRGNTEAFF
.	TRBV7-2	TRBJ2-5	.	TGTGCCAGCAGCCGTGGACGTAATCCGGAGACCCAGTACTTC	CASSRGRNPETQYF
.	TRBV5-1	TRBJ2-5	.	TGCGCCAGCAGCTTTACAGGAACCAAAGAGACCCAGTACTTC	CASSFTGTKETQYF
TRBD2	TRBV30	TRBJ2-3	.	TGTGCCTGGAGTGGACTAGCGCGGGGGGAAGGAACAGATACGCAGTATTTT	CAWSGLARGEGTDTQYF
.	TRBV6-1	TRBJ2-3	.	TGTGCCAGCAGGACCGGACAGCCTAGCACAGATACGCAGTATTTT	CASRTGQPSTDTQYF
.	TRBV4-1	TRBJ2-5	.	TGCGCCAGCAGCCAAGACCCAGCAGGGGTAGAGACCCAGTACTTC	CASSQDPAGVETQYF
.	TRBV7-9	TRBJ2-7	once	TGTGCCAGCAGCGGCTACAGGACCTACGAGCAGTACTTC	CASSGYRTYEQYF
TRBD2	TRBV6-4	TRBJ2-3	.	TGTGCCAGCAGTGTCCGACTAGCGGGCACAGATACGCAGTATTTT	CASSVRLAGTDTQYF
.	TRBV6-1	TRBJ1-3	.	TGTGCCAGCAGTGCCCCAAGCTCTGGAAACACCATATATTTT	CASSAPSSGNTIYF
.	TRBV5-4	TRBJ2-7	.	TGTGCCAGCAGCTTGGCAGACTCTAGCTACGAGCAGTACTTC	CASSLADSSYEQYF
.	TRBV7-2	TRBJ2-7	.	TGTGCCAGCAGCCCAGAACTAGGATTAGCGAGAACTTACGAGCAGTACTTC	CASSPELGLARTYEQYF
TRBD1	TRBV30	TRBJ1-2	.	TGTGCCTGGGCAACAGGGGGCATCTATGGCTACACCTTC	CAWATGGIYGYTF
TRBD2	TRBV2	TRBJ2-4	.	TGTGCCAGCACCCAAAACCTAGCGGGAGGAGGGGACATTCAGTACTTC	CASTQNLAGGGDIQYF
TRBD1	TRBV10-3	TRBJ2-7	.	TGTGCCATCAGGCGGGGACAGGAAGTATCCTACGAGCAGTACTTC	CAIRRGQEVSYEQYF
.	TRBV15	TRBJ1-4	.	TGTGCCACCAGCAGAGATCTCTTGGCAGATGGAACTAATGAAAAACTGTTTTTT	CATSRDLLADGTNEKLFF
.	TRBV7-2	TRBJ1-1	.	TGTGCCAGCAGCTTAGCGCTAGGGACCTCTGAAGCTTTCTTT	CASSLALGTSEAFF
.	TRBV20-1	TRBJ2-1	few	TGCAGTGCTAGTATGTCCCATGAGCAGTTCTTC	CSASMSHEQFF
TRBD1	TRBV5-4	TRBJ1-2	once	TGTGCCAGCAGCTTGGCGGACAGGGACTATGGCTACACCTTC	CASSLADRDYGYTF
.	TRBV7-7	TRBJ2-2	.	TGTGCTAGCAGCTTAGGGGCTAGTGGCACCGGGGAGCTGTTTTTT	CASSLGASGTGELFF
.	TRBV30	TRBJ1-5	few	TGTGCCTGGAGTGACCCTTATCAGCCCCAGCATTTT	CAWSDPYQPQHF
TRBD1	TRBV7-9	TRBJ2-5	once	TGTGCCAGCAGCACTGGATACGGGACAGGGGCCCAAGAGACCCAGTACTTC	CASSTGYGTGAQETQYF
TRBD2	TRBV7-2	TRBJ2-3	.	TGTGCCAGCAGCTCCGCCCCAGGCGGGAGGGCAGATACGCAGTATTTT	CASSSAPGGRADTQYF
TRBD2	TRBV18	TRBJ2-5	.	TGTGCCAGCTCGCTTGCGGGAGGTCAAGAGACCCAGTACTTC	CASSLAGGQETQYF
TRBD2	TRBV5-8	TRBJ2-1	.	TGTGCCAGCAGCTCCCTGACTAGCAAATACTCCTACAATGAGCAGTTCTTC	CASSSLTSKYSYNEQFF
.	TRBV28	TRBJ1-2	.	TGTGCCAGCAGTTTAGATGTGGGGGCGCGGGGCTACACCTTC	CASSLDVGARGYTF
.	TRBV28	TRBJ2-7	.	TGTGCCAGCAGTTTGGATGTAAGCTCCTACGAGCAGTACTTC	CASSLDVSSYEQYF
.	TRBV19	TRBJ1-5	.	TGTGCCAGTAGTATAGAAGTGGTCAATCAGCCCCAGCATTTT	CASSIEVVNQPQHF
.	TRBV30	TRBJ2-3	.	TGTGCCTGGAGTGCAGGGGGGACTACAGATACGCAGTATTTT	CAWSAGGTTDTQYF
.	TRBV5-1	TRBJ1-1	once	TGCGCCAGCAGCGGCAAGGAAGAGAACACTGAAGCTTTCTTT	CASSGKEENTEAFF
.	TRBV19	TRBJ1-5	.	TGTGCCAGTAGTATCAGTTATAGCAATCAGCCCCAGCATTTT	CASSISYSNQPQHF
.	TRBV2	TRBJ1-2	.	TGTGCCAGCAGTGAACCCCTCGGACCGGGGCCCAACTATGGCTACACCTTC	CASSEPLGPGPNYGYTF
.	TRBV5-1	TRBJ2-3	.	TGCGCCAGCAGCTTGACTAGCACAGATACGCAGTATTTT	CASSLTSTDTQYF
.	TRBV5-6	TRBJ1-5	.	TGTGCCAGCAGCTTGCCGAATCAGCCCCAGCATTTT	CASSLPNQPQHF
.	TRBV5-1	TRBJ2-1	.	TGCGCCAGCAGCCTGGCTCCTGGGCTGGGGGCCAAGGATCGTGAGCAGTTCTTC	CASSLAPGLGAKDREQFF
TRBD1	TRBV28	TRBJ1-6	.	TGTGCCAGCACCCCGGGAGGGGGCCGCCCCCTCCACTTT	CASTPGGGRPLHF
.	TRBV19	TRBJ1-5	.	TGTGCCAGTAGTAGTCTGCAGGGGTTGTATCAGCCCCAGCATTTT	CASSSLQGLYQPQHF
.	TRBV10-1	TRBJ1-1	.	TGCGCCAGCAGTGATACCCCAGGAGGACATAAGCTTCGTTTATTGAACACTGAAGCTTTCTTT	CASSDTPGGHKLRLLNTEAFF